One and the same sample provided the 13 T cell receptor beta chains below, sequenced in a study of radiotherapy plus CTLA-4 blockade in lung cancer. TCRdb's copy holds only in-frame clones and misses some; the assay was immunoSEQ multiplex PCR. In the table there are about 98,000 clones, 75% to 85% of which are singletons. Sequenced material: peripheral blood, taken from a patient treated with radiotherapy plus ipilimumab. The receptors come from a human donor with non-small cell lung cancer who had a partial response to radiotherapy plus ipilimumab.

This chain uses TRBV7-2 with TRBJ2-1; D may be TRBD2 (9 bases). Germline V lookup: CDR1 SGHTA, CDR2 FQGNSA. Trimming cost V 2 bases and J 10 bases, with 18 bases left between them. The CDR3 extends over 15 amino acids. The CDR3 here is CASSLTPSGTGEQFF. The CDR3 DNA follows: TGTGCCAGCAGCTTAACCCCTAGCGGGACAGGAGAGCAGTTCTTC. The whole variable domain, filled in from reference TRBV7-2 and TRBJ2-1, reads GAGVSQSPSNKVTEKGKDVELRCDPISGHTALYWYRQSLGQGLEFLIYFQGNSAPDKSGLPSDRFSAERTGGSVSTLTIQRTQQEDSAVYLCASSLTPSGTGEQFFGPGTRLTVL.

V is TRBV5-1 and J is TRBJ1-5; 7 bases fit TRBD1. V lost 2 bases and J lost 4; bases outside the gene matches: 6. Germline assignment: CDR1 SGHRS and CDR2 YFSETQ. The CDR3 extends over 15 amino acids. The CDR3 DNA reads TGCGCCAGCAGCTTAACAGGGGCGGGGAATCAGCCCCAGCATTTT. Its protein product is CASSLTGAGNQPQHF.

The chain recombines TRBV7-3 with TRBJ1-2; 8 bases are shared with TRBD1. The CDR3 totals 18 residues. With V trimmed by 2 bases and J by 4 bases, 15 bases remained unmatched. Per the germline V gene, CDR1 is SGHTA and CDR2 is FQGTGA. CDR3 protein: CASSLDRQGPGRGYGYTF. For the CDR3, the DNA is TGTGCCAGCAGCTTAGACCGACAGGGGCCCGGGAGAGGCTATGGCTACACCTTC.

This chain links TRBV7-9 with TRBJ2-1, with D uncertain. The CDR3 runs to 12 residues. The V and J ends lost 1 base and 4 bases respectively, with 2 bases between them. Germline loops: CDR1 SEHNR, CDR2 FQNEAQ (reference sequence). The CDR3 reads CASSLVYNEQFF. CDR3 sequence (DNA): TGTGCCAGCAGCTTAGTATACAATGAGCAGTTCTTC.

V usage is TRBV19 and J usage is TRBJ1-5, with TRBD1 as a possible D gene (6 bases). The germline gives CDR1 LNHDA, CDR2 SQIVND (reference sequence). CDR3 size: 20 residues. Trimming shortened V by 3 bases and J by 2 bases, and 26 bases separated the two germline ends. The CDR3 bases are TGTGCCAGTAGTATGGTAAGGGGGACACATGGGTCTTCCGGCAATCAGCCCCAGCATTTT. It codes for CASSMVRGTHGSSGNQPQHF. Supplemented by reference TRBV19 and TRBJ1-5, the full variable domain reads DGGITQSPKYLFRKEGQNVTLSCEQNLNHDAMYWYRQDPGQGLRLIYYSQIVNDFQKGDIAEGYSVSREKKESFPLTVTSAQKNPTAFYLCASSMVRGTHGSSGNQPQHFGDGTRLSIL.

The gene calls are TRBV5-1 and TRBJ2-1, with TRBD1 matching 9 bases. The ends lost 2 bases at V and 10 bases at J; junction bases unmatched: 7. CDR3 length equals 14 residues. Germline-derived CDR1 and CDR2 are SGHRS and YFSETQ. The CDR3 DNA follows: TGCGCCAGCAGCTTCCGGGACAGGGATGGAGAGCAGTTCTTC. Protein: CASSFRDRDGEQFF.

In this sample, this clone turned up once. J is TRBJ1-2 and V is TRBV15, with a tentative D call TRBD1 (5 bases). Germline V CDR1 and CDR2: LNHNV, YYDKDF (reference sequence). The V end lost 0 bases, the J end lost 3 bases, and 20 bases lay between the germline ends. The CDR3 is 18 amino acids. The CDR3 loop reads CATSRDKNFGGKDYGYTF. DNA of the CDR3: TGTGCCACCAGCAGAGATAAAAATTTCGGGGGTAAGGACTATGGCTACACCTTC.

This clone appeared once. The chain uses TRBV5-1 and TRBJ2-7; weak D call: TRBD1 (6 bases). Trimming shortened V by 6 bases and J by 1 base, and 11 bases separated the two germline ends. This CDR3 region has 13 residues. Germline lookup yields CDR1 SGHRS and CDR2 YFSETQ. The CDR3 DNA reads TGCGCCAGCACCGAACAGGGATCCTACGAGCAGTACTTC. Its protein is CASTEQGSYEQYF.

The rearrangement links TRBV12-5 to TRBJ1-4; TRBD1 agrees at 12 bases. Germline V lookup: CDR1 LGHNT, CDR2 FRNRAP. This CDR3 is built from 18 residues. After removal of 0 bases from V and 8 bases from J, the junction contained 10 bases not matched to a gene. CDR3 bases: TGTGCTAGTGGTTTGGTTAGGGACAGGGGGCTTACTGGGGAAAAACTGTTTTTT. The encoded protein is CASGLVRDRGLTGEKLFF.

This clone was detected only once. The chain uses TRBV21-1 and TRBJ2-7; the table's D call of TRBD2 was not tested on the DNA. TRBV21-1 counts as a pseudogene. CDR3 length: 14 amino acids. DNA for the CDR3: TGTGCCAGCAGCAACCCATGGGGGGAGGACGAGCAGTACTTC. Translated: CASSNPWGEDEQYF.

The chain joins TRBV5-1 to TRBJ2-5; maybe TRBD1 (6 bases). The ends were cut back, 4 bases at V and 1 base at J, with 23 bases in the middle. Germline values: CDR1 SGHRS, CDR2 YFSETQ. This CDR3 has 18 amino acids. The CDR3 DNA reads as TGCGCCAGCAGCACAGCGTTCCAGCAGGGGCAAACCCAAGAGACCCAGTACTTC. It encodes CASSTAFQQGQTQETQYF.

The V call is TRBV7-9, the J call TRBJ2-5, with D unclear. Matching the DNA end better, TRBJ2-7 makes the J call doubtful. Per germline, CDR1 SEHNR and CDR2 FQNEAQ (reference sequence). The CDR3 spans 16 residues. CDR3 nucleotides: TGTGCCAGCAGCTTATTCCCGACTGACTTCTCCTACGAGCAGTACTTC. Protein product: CASSLFPTDFSYEQYF.

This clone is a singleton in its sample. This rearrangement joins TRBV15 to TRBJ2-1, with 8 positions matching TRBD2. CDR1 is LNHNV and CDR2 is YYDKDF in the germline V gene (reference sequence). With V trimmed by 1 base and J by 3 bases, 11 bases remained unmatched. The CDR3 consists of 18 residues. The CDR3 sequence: CATSRAGSGKQVYNEQFF. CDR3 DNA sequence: TGTGCCACCAGCAGAGCTGGTAGCGGGAAGCAGGTCTACAATGAGCAGTTCTTC.